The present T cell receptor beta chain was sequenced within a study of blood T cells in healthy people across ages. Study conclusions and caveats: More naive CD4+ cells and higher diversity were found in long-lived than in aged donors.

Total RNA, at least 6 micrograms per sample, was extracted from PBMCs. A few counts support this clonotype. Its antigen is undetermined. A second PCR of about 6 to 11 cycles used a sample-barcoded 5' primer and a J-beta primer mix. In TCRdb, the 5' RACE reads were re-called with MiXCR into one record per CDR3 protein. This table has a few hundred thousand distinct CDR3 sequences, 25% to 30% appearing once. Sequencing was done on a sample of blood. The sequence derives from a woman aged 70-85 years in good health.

The CDR3 protein is CASSVGTGRAYEQYF. In DNA form, the CDR3 reads TGTGCCAGCAGCGTTGGGACAGGGCGTGCCTACGAGCAGTACTTC. The rearrangement uses TRBV27 and TRBJ2-7, with 9 bases matching TRBD1. V gave up 6 bases and J gave up 2 bases; unmatched junction bases: 8. Germline lookup yields CDR1 MNHEY and CDR2 SMNVEV (reference sequence). There are 15 residues in the CDR3.